This TCR beta chain appears in the sequencing data of a study of T cells in Graves' hyperthyroidism and ophthalmopathy. This clonotype was counted many times. Authors of the study amplified TCR beta CDR3 regions from RNA transcripts. HTBI primers were employed in a first-round RT-PCR of the TCR CDR3. In TCRdb, the multiplex PCR reads were re-called with MiXCR into one record per CDR3 protein. The sample records roughly 110,000 distinct CDR3 sequences, about 16% being singletons. With a duration under 2 months, the hyperthyroidism was newly diagnosed in patients aged 18 to 65. The PBMCs were sourced from fresh peripheral blood (less than 11 ml). This clonotype was obtained from a woman aged 50 to 60 with Graves' hyperthyroidism. Sequenced material: blood.

The CDR3 DNA reads as TGTGCCAGCAACTCTTATTTTGCGGGGCCCCAAGAGACCCAGTACTTC. It encodes CASNSYFAGPQETQYF. The chain uses TRBV27 and TRBJ2-5, with a tentative D call TRBD2 (6 bases). Germline-derived CDR1 and CDR2 are MNHEY and SMNVEV (reference sequence). V shed 7 bases and J shed 1 base, with 19 bases lying between them. The CDR3 totals 16 residues.